Listed here is a single T cell receptor (beta chain). Its specificity is not known. The data are from a study of blood T cells in healthy people across ages. PCR was performed a second time for roughly 7 to 12 cycles using a sample-barcoded 5' primer and a J-beta primer mix. TCRdb called the 5' RACE reads again in MiXCR, with one record for every CDR3 protein. There are fewer than 2,000,000 distinct CDR3 sequences in the sample; 35% to 50% occur only once, and about 21% lies in the top ten. Per germline, CDR1 KGHSH and CDR2 LQKENI. Losses at the gene ends were 3 bases for V and 2 bases for J; bases not matched to a gene: 11. The CDR3 totals 17 residues. Overall study results and limits: It was not possible, with unsorted PBMCs, to conclusively compare naive and antigen-experienced cells. TCR beta diversity per million T cells fell roughly linearly with age.

The sequence was collected from a human donor in good health. The sample was blood. The V gene is TRBV18, the J gene TRBJ1-2, with TRBD1 identical over 8 bases. CDR3: CASSPMRQGASNYGYTF. CDR3 in DNA: TGTGCCAGCTCACCCATGCGGCAGGGGGCCTCAAACTATGGCTACACCTTC.